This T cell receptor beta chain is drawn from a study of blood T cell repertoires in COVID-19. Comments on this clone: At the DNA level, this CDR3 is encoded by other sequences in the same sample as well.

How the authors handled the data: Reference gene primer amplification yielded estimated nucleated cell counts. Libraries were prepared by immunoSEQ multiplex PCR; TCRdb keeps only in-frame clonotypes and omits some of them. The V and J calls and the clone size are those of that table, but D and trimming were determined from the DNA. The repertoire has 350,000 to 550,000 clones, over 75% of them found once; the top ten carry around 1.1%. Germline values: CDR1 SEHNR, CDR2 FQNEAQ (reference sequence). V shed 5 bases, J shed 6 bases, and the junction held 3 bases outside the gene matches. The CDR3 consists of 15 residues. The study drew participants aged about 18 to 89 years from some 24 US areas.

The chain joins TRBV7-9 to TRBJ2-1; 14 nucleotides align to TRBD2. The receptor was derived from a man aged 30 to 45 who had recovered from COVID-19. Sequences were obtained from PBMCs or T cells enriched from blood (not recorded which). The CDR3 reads CASSPGTSGGNEQFF. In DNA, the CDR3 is TGTGCCAGCAGCCCCGGGACTAGCGGGGGCAATGAGCAGTTCTTC.